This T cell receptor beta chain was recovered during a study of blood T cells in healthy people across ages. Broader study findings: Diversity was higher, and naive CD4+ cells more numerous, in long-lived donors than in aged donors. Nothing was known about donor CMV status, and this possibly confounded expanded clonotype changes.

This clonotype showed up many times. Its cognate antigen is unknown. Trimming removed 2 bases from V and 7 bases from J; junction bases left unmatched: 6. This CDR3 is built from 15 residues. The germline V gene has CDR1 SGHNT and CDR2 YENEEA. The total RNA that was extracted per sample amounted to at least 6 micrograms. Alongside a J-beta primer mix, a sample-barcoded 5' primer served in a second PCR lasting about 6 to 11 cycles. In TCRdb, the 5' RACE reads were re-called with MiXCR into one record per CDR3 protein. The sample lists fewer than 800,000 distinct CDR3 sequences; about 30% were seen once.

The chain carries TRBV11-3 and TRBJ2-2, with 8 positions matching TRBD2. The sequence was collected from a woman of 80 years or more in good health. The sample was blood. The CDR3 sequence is CASSLQAGAVGELFF. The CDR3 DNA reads TGTGCCAGCAGCTTACAAGCGGGGGCGGTCGGGGAGCTGTTTTTT.